This T cell receptor beta chain was recorded in a study of blood T cell repertoires in COVID-19. Study-wide background: Samples of COVID-19 (acute and convalescent) were obtained from the United States, Italy and Spain. Sources were T cells, B-cell-depleted T cells, or PBMCs; the material itself was cDNA or gDNA.

Original processing notes: For nucleated cells, counts were estimated from reference gene primer amplification. Only in-frame clones appear in the TCRdb table, and some are missing; sequencing was by immunoSEQ multiplex PCR. V, J and clone size are those of that table, while D and trimming were read from the DNA. The sample records a few hundred thousand clones, 88% being singletons. The sample consisted of peripheral blood. This clonotype was sampled from a man between 70 and 80 years old with acute or convalescent COVID-19.

This CDR3 reads CASSLATQGDLYTF. The CDR3 DNA follows: TGTGCCAGCTCACTGGCGACGCAGGGGGATCTCTACACCTTC. V usage is TRBV18 and J usage is TRBJ1-2; 7 bases are a match to TRBD1. V lost 4 bases and J lost 10; bases outside the gene matches: 12. The CDR3 is made up of 14 amino acids. Germline V CDR1 and CDR2: KGHSH, LQKENI.